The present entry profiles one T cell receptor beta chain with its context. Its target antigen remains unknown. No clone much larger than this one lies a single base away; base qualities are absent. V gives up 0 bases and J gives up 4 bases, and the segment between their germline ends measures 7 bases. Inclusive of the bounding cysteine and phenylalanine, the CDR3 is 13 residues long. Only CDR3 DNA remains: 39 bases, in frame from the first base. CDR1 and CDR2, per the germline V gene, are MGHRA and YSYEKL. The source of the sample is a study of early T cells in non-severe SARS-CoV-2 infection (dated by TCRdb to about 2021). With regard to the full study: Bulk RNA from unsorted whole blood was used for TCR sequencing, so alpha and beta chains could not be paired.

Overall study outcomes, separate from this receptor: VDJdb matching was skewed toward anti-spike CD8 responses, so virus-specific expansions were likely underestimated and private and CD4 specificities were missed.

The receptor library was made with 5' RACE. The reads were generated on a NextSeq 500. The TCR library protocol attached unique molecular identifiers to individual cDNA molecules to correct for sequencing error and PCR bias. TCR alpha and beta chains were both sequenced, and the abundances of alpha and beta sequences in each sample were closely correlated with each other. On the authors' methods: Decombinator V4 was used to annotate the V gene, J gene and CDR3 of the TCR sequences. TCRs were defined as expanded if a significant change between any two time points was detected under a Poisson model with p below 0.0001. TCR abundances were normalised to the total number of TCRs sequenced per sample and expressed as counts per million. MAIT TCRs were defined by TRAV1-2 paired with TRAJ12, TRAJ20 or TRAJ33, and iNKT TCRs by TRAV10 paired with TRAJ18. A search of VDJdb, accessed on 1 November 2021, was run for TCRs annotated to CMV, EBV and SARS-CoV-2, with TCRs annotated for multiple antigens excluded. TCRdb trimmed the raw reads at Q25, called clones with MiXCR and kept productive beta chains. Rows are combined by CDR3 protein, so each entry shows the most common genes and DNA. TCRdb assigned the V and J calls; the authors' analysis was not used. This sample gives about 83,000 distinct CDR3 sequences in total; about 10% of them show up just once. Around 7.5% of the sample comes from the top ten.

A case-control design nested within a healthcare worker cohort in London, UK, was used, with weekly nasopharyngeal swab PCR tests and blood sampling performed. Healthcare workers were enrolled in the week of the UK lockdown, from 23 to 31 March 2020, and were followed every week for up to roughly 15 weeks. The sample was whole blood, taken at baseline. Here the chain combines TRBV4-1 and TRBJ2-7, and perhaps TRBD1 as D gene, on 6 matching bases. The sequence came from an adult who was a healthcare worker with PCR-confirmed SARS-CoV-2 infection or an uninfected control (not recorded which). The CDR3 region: CASSQDRGYEQYF. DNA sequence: TGCGCCAGCAGCCAAGACAGGGGTTACGAGCAGTACTTC.